This is a list of T cell receptor beta chains from one sample in a study of blood T cell repertoires in COVID-19. Clones were read by immunoSEQ multiplex PCR, and TCRdb kept only the in-frame ones, dropping some. This sample has 110,000 or so clones; about four fifths occur once, and the top ten carry roughly 4.1%. Material: peripheral blood. These receptors were taken from a woman in her seventies with acute or convalescent COVID-19. The CDR3 runs from the conserved cysteine through the conserved F or W. The order of the fields is CDR3 DNA, CDR3 protein, J gene, D gene, V gene, clone size. The D gene is left open where the match is weak. For some rows the clone size is stated as once, few or many, or as a class when expanded; others skip it.

CDR3 DNA: TGTGCCAGTAGTTACAGCGACCCTCGGGGGAGAAGTCAGCCCCAGCATTTT
CDR3 protein: CASSYSDPRGRSQPQHF
J gene: TRBJ1-5
D gene: -
V gene: TRBV19
clone size: once

CDR3 DNA: TGTGCCAGCAGCTCCGGGACAGGGCCCACCGGGGAGCTGTTTTTT
CDR3 protein: CASSSGTGPTGELFF
J gene: TRBJ2-2
D gene: TRBD1
V gene: TRBV11-3
clone size: -

CDR3 DNA: TGTGCCAGCAGCACCCGGGGCTCTGGAAACACCATATATTTT
CDR3 protein: CASSTRGSGNTIYF
J gene: TRBJ1-3
D gene: -
V gene: TRBV9
clone size: -

CDR3 DNA: TGTGCCAGCAGTGACCCGCCTCTTTTCGACAGGGGGACAACTAATGAAAAACTGTTTTTT
CDR3 protein: CASSDPPLFDRGTTNEKLFF
J gene: TRBJ1-4
D gene: TRBD1
V gene: TRBV6-4
clone size: -

CDR3 DNA: TGTGCCAGCTCACGATCCCGGACAGGGGGAGGAGGCTACACCTTC
CDR3 protein: CASSRSRTGGGGYTF
J gene: TRBJ1-2
D gene: TRBD1
V gene: TRBV18
clone size: -

CDR3 DNA: TGCAGAGGCTTGGAGTTTCCGGGAACTGAAGCTTTCTTT
CDR3 protein: CRGLEFPGTEAFF
J gene: TRBJ1-1
D gene: -
V gene: TRBV29-1
clone size: -

CDR3 DNA: TGTGCCAGCTCACCGGGACAGGCCTACTCTGGAAACACCATATATTTT
CDR3 protein: CASSPGQAYSGNTIYF
J gene: TRBJ1-3
D gene: TRBD1
V gene: TRBV18
clone size: -

CDR3 DNA: TGTGCCAGCTCGGGACAGGGGGCTTTGGGCTACACCTTC
CDR3 protein: CASSGQGALGYTF
J gene: TRBJ1-2
D gene: TRBD1
V gene: TRBV19
clone size: -

CDR3 DNA: TGTGCCAGCAGTTTCGACAGGGGGAGGGAGACCTTC
CDR3 protein: CASSFDRGRETF
J gene: TRBJ1-2
D gene: TRBD1
V gene: TRBV27
clone size: -

CDR3 DNA: TGTGCCAGCAGTAAACTAGGGGGAACTGAAGCTTTCTTT
CDR3 protein: CASSKLGGTEAFF
J gene: TRBJ1-1
D gene: -
V gene: TRBV6-5
clone size: -

CDR3 DNA: TGTGCCAGCAGTACCCGTCACAGCGGGAGGGCCGTAGATACGCAGTATTTT
CDR3 protein: CASSTRHSGRAVDTQYF
J gene: TRBJ2-3
D gene: TRBD2
V gene: TRBV28
clone size: few

CDR3 DNA: TGCGCCAGCAGCTTGGAAGGGGGTAGCAATCAGCCCCAGCATTTT
CDR3 protein: CASSLEGGSNQPQHF
J gene: TRBJ1-5
D gene: -
V gene: TRBV5-1
clone size: -

CDR3 DNA: TGTGCCAGTAGTACCAGGGAGGATGAGCAGTTCTTC
CDR3 protein: CASSTREDEQFF
J gene: TRBJ2-1
D gene: -
V gene: TRBV19
clone size: -

CDR3 DNA: TGTGCCAGCAGCGAGACCGGGGGGGTGGGAGGCTACACCTTC
CDR3 protein: CASSETGGVGGYTF
J gene: TRBJ1-2
D gene: -
V gene: TRBV7-2
clone size: -

CDR3 DNA: TGTGCCAGCAGCCAAGGACAGGCCCGCACTGAAGCTTTCTTT
CDR3 protein: CASSQGQARTEAFF
J gene: TRBJ1-1
D gene: -
V gene: TRBV4-2
clone size: -

CDR3 DNA: TGTGCCAGCGAGAAGGGGGCGAACACCGGGGAGCTGTTTTTT
CDR3 protein: CASEKGANTGELFF
J gene: TRBJ2-2
D gene: -
V gene: TRBV14
clone size: -

CDR3 DNA: TGTGCCAGCAGCTCCAACAGGGGAGCTAATGAAAAACTGTTTTTT
CDR3 protein: CASSSNRGANEKLFF
J gene: TRBJ1-4
D gene: TRBD1
V gene: TRBV4-2
clone size: -

CDR3 DNA: TGTGCCAGCAGCTCCCCAGGACTAGCGGGAGTCTACAATGAGCAGTTCTTC
CDR3 protein: CASSSPGLAGVYNEQFF
J gene: TRBJ2-1
D gene: TRBD2
V gene: TRBV11-3
clone size: -

CDR3 DNA: TGTGCCACCAGTGATCCGGACACCCAAGAGACCCAGTACTTC
CDR3 protein: CATSDPDTQETQYF
J gene: TRBJ2-5
D gene: -
V gene: TRBV24-1
clone size: -

CDR3 DNA: TGTGCCAGCGAAGGACGGGGAGATTCACCCCTCCACTTT
CDR3 protein: CASEGRGDSPLHF
J gene: TRBJ1-6
D gene: -
V gene: TRBV6-6
clone size: -

CDR3 DNA: TGTGCCAGCAGCTCGTACCCCGGGGATGAGCAGTACTTC
CDR3 protein: CASSSYPGDEQYF
J gene: TRBJ2-7
D gene: -
V gene: TRBV9
clone size: few

CDR3 DNA: TGTGCCTGCTCGCTCAATGACAGGCTGGCTTTCTTT
CDR3 protein: CACSLNDRLAFF
J gene: TRBJ1-1
D gene: -
V gene: TRBV28
clone size: -

CDR3 DNA: TGTGCCAGTAGTGCGTGGACAGGGGTCTCGCAGCCCCAGCATTTT
CDR3 protein: CASSAWTGVSQPQHF
J gene: TRBJ1-5
D gene: TRBD1
V gene: TRBV19
clone size: -

CDR3 DNA: TGTGCCAGCAGTTTACAGGGGGCTCAGGAGCAGTTCTTC
CDR3 protein: CASSLQGAQEQFF
J gene: TRBJ2-1
D gene: TRBD1
V gene: TRBV6-5
clone size: -

CDR3 DNA: TGTGCCAGCAGCTTGGGTTATCTCAGGGCTTTCTTT
CDR3 protein: CASSLGYLRAFF
J gene: TRBJ1-1
D gene: -
V gene: TRBV7-2
clone size: -

CDR3 DNA: TGTGCCAGCAAGGGGCTTCCGAACACTGAAGCTTTCTTT
CDR3 protein: CASKGLPNTEAFF
J gene: TRBJ1-1
D gene: -
V gene: TRBV2
clone size: -

CDR3 DNA: TGTGCCAGCAGCGCCGGGACTAGCGGTTACAATGAGCAGTTCTTC
CDR3 protein: CASSAGTSGYNEQFF
J gene: TRBJ2-1
D gene: TRBD2
V gene: TRBV6-2/TRBV6-3
clone size: -

CDR3 DNA: TGTGCCAGCAGTTTGCCCCGGGACAGGGGGTTCGTCGAGCAGTACTTC
CDR3 protein: CASSLPRDRGFVEQYF
J gene: TRBJ2-7
D gene: TRBD1
V gene: TRBV28
clone size: -

CDR3 DNA: TGTGCCAGCAGTTGGGGGGGTCGCACCGGGGAGCTGTTTTTT
CDR3 protein: CASSWGGRTGELFF
J gene: TRBJ2-2
D gene: TRBD2
V gene: TRBV27
clone size: -

CDR3 DNA: TGTGCCAGCAGCGTAGATTACAGGGGGAGGGAACAGTTCTTC
CDR3 protein: CASSVDYRGREQFF
J gene: TRBJ2-1
D gene: -
V gene: TRBV9
clone size: once

CDR3 DNA: TGTGCCAGCAGCTTTGTGTCGCGGGGGGGAGGGACAGATACGCAGTATTTT
CDR3 protein: CASSFVSRGGGTDTQYF
J gene: TRBJ2-3
D gene: TRBD2
V gene: TRBV5-4
clone size: few

CDR3 DNA: TGTGCCAGTACCATGCGGGGACAGGGTAGGAACACTGAAGCTTTCTTT
CDR3 protein: CASTMRGQGRNTEAFF
J gene: TRBJ1-1
D gene: TRBD1
V gene: TRBV19
clone size: -

CDR3 DNA: TGTGCCAGCAGTGGAGGGTATGGCAATCAGCCCCAGCATTTT
CDR3 protein: CASSGGYGNQPQHF
J gene: TRBJ1-5
D gene: -
V gene: TRBV2
clone size: -

CDR3 DNA: TGCGCCAGCAGCTTGGCACTAGCGGGGAACACCGGGGAGCTGTTTTTT
CDR3 protein: CASSLALAGNTGELFF
J gene: TRBJ2-2
D gene: TRBD2
V gene: TRBV5-1
clone size: -

CDR3 DNA: TGTGCCAGCAGCTTGTTAGCGGGGCAAGAGACCCAGTACTTC
CDR3 protein: CASSLLAGQETQYF
J gene: TRBJ2-5
D gene: TRBD2
V gene: TRBV11-2
clone size: -

CDR3 DNA: TGTGCCAGCAGTTCAGGACAGGGGGCATGGCGGGGTCAGCCCCAGCATTTT
CDR3 protein: CASSSGQGAWRGQPQHF
J gene: TRBJ1-5
D gene: TRBD1
V gene: TRBV28
clone size: once

CDR3 DNA: TGTGCCAGCTCACCCGACAGTGCGGAGACCCAGTACTTC
CDR3 protein: CASSPDSAETQYF
J gene: TRBJ2-5
D gene: -
V gene: TRBV18
clone size: -

CDR3 DNA: TGTGCCAGCAGCCAAGACAGGGGCTACGAGCAGTACTTC
CDR3 protein: CASSQDRGYEQYF
J gene: TRBJ2-7
D gene: -
V gene: TRBV4-2
clone size: -

CDR3 DNA: TGTGCCAGCAGCTTGGGGCTAGCGGGGGGCGAACAAGAGACCCAGTACTTC
CDR3 protein: CASSLGLAGGEQETQYF
J gene: TRBJ2-5
D gene: TRBD2
V gene: TRBV5-6
clone size: -

CDR3 DNA: TGTGCCAGCAGCTTAGACAGGGTTCTAAATGAGCAGTACTTC
CDR3 protein: CASSLDRVLNEQYF
J gene: TRBJ2-7
D gene: TRBD1
V gene: TRBV5-4
clone size: -

CDR3 DNA: TGTGCCAGCAGCCAAGACTGGACAGGGTGGAAGCAGTACTTC
CDR3 protein: CASSQDWTGWKQYF
J gene: TRBJ2-7
D gene: TRBD1
V gene: TRBV3-1/TRBV3-2
clone size: -

CDR3 DNA: TGTGCCAGCAACCCACAGGGCTCTTACACTGAAGCTTTCTTT
CDR3 protein: CASNPQGSYTEAFF
J gene: TRBJ1-1
D gene: -
V gene: TRBV6-5
clone size: -

CDR3 DNA: TGTGCCAGCAGTTCCAGACAGCCCCCTGGGGAAAAACTGTTTTTT
CDR3 protein: CASSSRQPPGEKLFF
J gene: TRBJ1-4
D gene: -
V gene: TRBV6-5
clone size: few

CDR3 DNA: TGTGCCAGCAGCTTTAGTCCTCACGAGCAGTACTTC
CDR3 protein: CASSFSPHEQYF
J gene: TRBJ2-7
D gene: -
V gene: TRBV5-5
clone size: -

CDR3 DNA: TGTGCCGATCCCGGGACTAGCGAAAACTACGAGCAGTACTTC
CDR3 protein: CADPGTSENYEQYF
J gene: TRBJ2-7
D gene: TRBD2
V gene: TRBV15
clone size: -

CDR3 DNA: TGTGCCAGCAGTTACCAGGGGCTGAACACTGAAGCTTTCTTT
CDR3 protein: CASSYQGLNTEAFF
J gene: TRBJ1-1
D gene: -
V gene: TRBV6-2/TRBV6-3
clone size: -

CDR3 DNA: TGTGCCAGCAGTCGTGGCGGGACAGGGTCCAATGAGCAGTTCTTC
CDR3 protein: CASSRGGTGSNEQFF
J gene: TRBJ2-1
D gene: TRBD1
V gene: TRBV7-9
clone size: -

CDR3 DNA: TGTGCCGGACCCCCGGGACAGGGGAGTCTGGGGGCCAACGTCCTGACTTTC
CDR3 protein: CAGPPGQGSLGANVLTF
J gene: TRBJ2-6
D gene: -
V gene: TRBV21-1
clone size: -

CDR3 DNA: TGCGCCAGCAGTGTGGGGAGACTAGCAGCAAACAATGAGCAGTTCTTC
CDR3 protein: CASSVGRLAANNEQFF
J gene: TRBJ2-1
D gene: TRBD2
V gene: TRBV10-1
clone size: once

CDR3 DNA: TGTGCCACCAGAGGGACAGGGCTGAATGGCTACACCTTC
CDR3 protein: CATRGTGLNGYTF
J gene: TRBJ1-2
D gene: TRBD1
V gene: TRBV24-1
clone size: -

CDR3 DNA: TGCGCCAGCAGCACGGGAGCTGAAGAGACCCAGTACTTC
CDR3 protein: CASSTGAEETQYF
J gene: TRBJ2-5
D gene: -
V gene: TRBV5-1
clone size: -

CDR3 DNA: TGTGCCAGCAGTGAGGGGCTAGGCCAAGAGACCCAGTACTTC
CDR3 protein: CASSEGLGQETQYF
J gene: TRBJ2-5
D gene: -
V gene: TRBV2
clone size: -

CDR3 DNA: TGTGCCAGCAGTATTATTCTAGCGGCCTCCTACGAGCAGTACTTC
CDR3 protein: CASSIILAASYEQYF
J gene: TRBJ2-7
D gene: TRBD2
V gene: TRBV2
clone size: -

CDR3 DNA: TGTGCCAGCTTAGGGGGACACCCCCGCGAGCAGTACTTC
CDR3 protein: CASLGGHPREQYF
J gene: TRBJ2-7
D gene: -
V gene: TRBV28
clone size: -

CDR3 DNA: TGTGCCAGCACCATTGAGCTCGGAACAGCCAGGAACTATGGCTACACCTTC
CDR3 protein: CASTIELGTARNYGYTF
J gene: TRBJ1-2
D gene: -
V gene: TRBV5-4
clone size: -

CDR3 DNA: TGTGCCAGCAGGCTTGACGGGGACTATGGCTACACCTTC
CDR3 protein: CASRLDGDYGYTF
J gene: TRBJ1-2
D gene: -
V gene: TRBV12-3/TRBV12-4
clone size: -

CDR3 DNA: TGTGCCAGCAGTCTCTGGAGCGGAGGGAACACCGGGGAGCTGTTTTTT
CDR3 protein: CASSLWSGGNTGELFF
J gene: TRBJ2-2
D gene: -
V gene: TRBV28
clone size: -

CDR3 DNA: TGTGCCAGCAGTTTAGGGCAGGGCGGGGACACCATATATTTT
CDR3 protein: CASSLGQGGDTIYF
J gene: TRBJ1-3
D gene: -
V gene: TRBV28
clone size: -

CDR3 DNA: TGTGCCAGCAGTGAAATTCTAGCGGGGGGGTGGGAGACCCAGTACTTC
CDR3 protein: CASSEILAGGWETQYF
J gene: TRBJ2-5
D gene: TRBD2
V gene: TRBV6-1
clone size: -